The T cell receptor beta chain under discussion was sequenced for a study of shared clonotypes between healthy human individuals. Assay execution proceeded at the deep level. Repertoires were generated with immunoSEQ multiplex PCR, while TCRdb's copy carries only in-frame clones and drops some. Seen here are around 370,000 clones, about 96% observed once, and the top ten hold around 0.32%. The CDR3 sequence is 15 residues long. The V gene lost 3 bases and the J gene lost 4 bases, with 13 bases spanning the gap. Germline CDR1 reads MNHEY; CDR2 reads SMNVEV (reference sequence). This clone has more than one count but fewer than ten. Other DNA sequences in this specimen translate into the identical CDR3.

The TCR was taken from a man aged 30-40 years in good health. V is TRBV27 and J is TRBJ1-5; TRBD1 might be the D (6 bases). Sequenced: memory CD8+ T cells sorted from blood. Specified subset: CD45RO+ cells pooled with CCR7-negative TemRA cells. Here the CDR3 DNA reads TGTGCCAGCAGTTTGGGGGCAGGGAGGAATCAGCCCCAGCATTTT. Its translation is CASSLGAGRNQPQHF.